This passage covers 21 T cell receptor beta chains from one sample sequenced in a study of blood T cells in healthy people across ages. The authors ran a second PCR of 7 to 11 cycles using a sample-barcoded 5' primer and a J-beta primer mix. MiXCR was run by TCRdb on the 5' RACE reads, yielding one entry per CDR3 protein. The data hold some 1.6 million distinct CDR3 sequences, with roughly a third observed a single time. Material for sequencing was blood. These receptors were taken from a woman younger than 45 in good health.

The sample holds many counts of this clonotype. This sequence joins TRBV6-2 or TRBV6-3 and TRBJ2-3; 10 bases are shared with TRBD2. This CDR3 has 15 residues. V lost 6 bases to trimming and J lost 2 bases; unmatched junction nucleotides: 5. Germline CDR1 and CDR2: MNHEY and SVGEGT. The chain's CDR3 is CASSPGTSDTDTQYF. The CDR3 nucleotides are TGTGCCAGCAGCCCCGGGACTAGCGACACAGATACGCAGTATTTT.

Of note for this clonotype: A much larger clone differs by one base, so this may be a read error. The chain has TRBV10-3 and TRBJ2-3, with 7 bases fitting TRBD2. After removal of 6 bases from V and 11 bases from J, the junction contained 5 bases not matched to a gene. Germline V gives CDR1 ENHRY, CDR2 SYGVKD. The CDR3 runs 11 residues. CDR3 bases: TGTGCCATCAGCACGGGAGGTATGCAGTATTTT. Its translation is CAISTGGMQYF.

The CDR3 region is CSASPSPYSNQPQHF. CDR3 in DNA: TGCAGTGCTAGTCCATCACCTTATAGCAATCAGCCCCAGCATTTT. The chain uses TRBV20-1 and TRBJ1-5; D remains unclear. This CDR3 is 15 amino acids long. V was cut by 3 bases and J by 0 bases, with 12 bases left in between. Germline CDR1 reads DFQATT; CDR2 reads SNEGSKA (reference sequence).

This clonotype was detected many times. The chain joins TRBV12-3 or TRBV12-4 to TRBJ2-7; weak D call: TRBD1 (7 bases). The CDR3 has 14 residues. V was pared by 4 bases and J by 2 bases, with 12 bases between. CDR3 sequence (DNA): TGTGCCAGCAGTTCCCAGGGGGGCCCCTACGAGCAGTACTTC. Translation: CASSSQGGPYEQYF.

This chain joins TRBV15 and TRBJ2-3; 10 nucleotides align to TRBD2. The V gene's germline CDR1 is LNHNV and CDR2 YYDKDF (reference sequence). The V segment lost 2 bases and the J segment 14 bases; nucleotides outside the gene matches: 13. The CDR3 length is 15 residues. CDR3 coding DNA: TGTGCCACCAGCAGACCCCTTCAGCGGGAGGGCCCAACGTATTTT. Translation gives CATSRPLQREGPTYF.

The genes are TRBV13 and TRBJ2-1; the D gene is possibly TRBD2 (7 bases). This CDR3 region has 13 residues. Deletions cut 4 bases from V and 8 bases from J, with 12 bases between. In germline, CDR1 is PRHDT, CDR2 FYEKMQ (reference sequence). The chain's CDR3 is CASSWEGGYEQFF. The CDR3 region has the DNA TGTGCCAGCAGCTGGGAGGGGGGCTATGAGCAGTTCTTC.

The chain has TRBV11-2 and TRBJ2-3; 14 bases are shared with TRBD2. V was clipped by 5 bases and J by 6 bases; unmatched bases: 16. CDR1 SGHAT and CDR2 FQNNGV come from the germline V gene. The CDR3 is made up of 19 amino acids. In DNA form, the CDR3 reads TGTGCCAGCAGCGCCTATGGGACTAGCGGGGGCCGGGAGAAGGATACGCAGTATTTT. Translated, it gives CASSAYGTSGGREKDTQYF.

This rearrangement joins TRBV7-8 to TRBJ1-2, with 8 positions matching TRBD1. V lost 5 bases and J lost 4; bases outside the gene matches: 6. This CDR3 comprises 14 residues. Germline values: CDR1 SGHVS, CDR2 FQNEAQ. CDR3 amino acids: CASSRNRGSYGYTF. CDR3 in DNA: TGTGCCAGCAGCCGAAACAGGGGGTCCTATGGCTACACCTTC.

This clonotype occurred many times. The chain joins TRBV27 to TRBJ2-1, with TRBD1 identical over 9 bases. V shed 1 base and J 7 bases; nucleotides not matched to a gene: 8. The CDR3 is 16 residues long. Looked up from germline, CDR1 is MNHEY and CDR2 is SMNVEV (reference sequence). The CDR3 protein is CASSLLTGGAFNEQFF. The CDR3 DNA reads as TGTGCCAGCAGTTTATTAACAGGGGGCGCCTTTAATGAGCAGTTCTTC.

The chain uses TRBV6-1 and TRBJ1-2; D gene uncertain. Germline V gene lookup returns CDR1 MNHNS and CDR2 SASEGT. This CDR3 is built from 15 residues. The germline V and J ends were trimmed by 6 bases and 4 bases, with 18 bases remaining between them. CDR3 sequence: CASRAHTEVSYGYTF. In nucleotides, the CDR3 is TGTGCCAGCAGGGCCCACACCGAGGTCTCCTATGGCTACACCTTC.

The J gene is TRBJ2-3, the V gene TRBV19, with D maybe TRBD1 (5 bases). Trimming removed 6 bases at V and 3 bases at J, with 16 bases between. Germline CDR1 is LNHDA and CDR2 is SQIVND (reference sequence). The CDR3 covers 15 residues. The CDR3 loop reads CASRDSDIYTDTQYF. The CDR3 bases are TGTGCCAGTAGAGACAGTGACATCTATACAGATACGCAGTATTTT. Using reference TRBV19 and TRBJ2-3 for the parts outside the CDR3, the full variable domain is DGGITQSPKYLFRKEGQNVTLSCEQNLNHDAMYWYRQDPGQGLRLIYYSQIVNDFQKGDIAEGYSVSREKKESFPLTVTSAQKNPTAFYLCASRDSDIYTDTQYFGPGTRLTVL.

This clonotype showed up many times. The chain recombines TRBV4-1 with TRBJ2-7; D is perhaps TRBD1 (6 bases). This CDR3 contains 16 residues. Germline CDR1 is MGHRA and CDR2 is YSYEKL. V was shortened by 1 base and J by 4 bases, with 17 bases between the two germline ends. The CDR3 loop reads CASSQVSGEFSYEQYF. Here the CDR3 DNA reads TGCGCCAGCAGCCAAGTCTCAGGGGAGTTTTCGTACGAGCAGTACTTC.

This clonotype appeared a few times. This chain uses TRBV20-1 with TRBJ2-7; TRBD2 aligns across 7 bases. The CDR3 contains 12 residues. Germline-derived CDR1 and CDR2 are DFQATT and SNEGSKA (reference sequence). J lost 3 bases, V lost 6 bases, and 5 bases had no gene match. CDR3 sequence: CSALGTNYEQYF. The DNA of the CDR3 is TGCAGTGCCCTCGGGACTAACTACGAGCAGTACTTC.

This clonotype has just a few counts. This chain connects TRBV6-6 to TRBJ2-7; 10 positions match TRBD1. Unmatched junction bases numbered 9, after V lost 5 bases and J lost 5 bases. Germline V gives CDR1 MNHNY, CDR2 SVGAGI (reference sequence). The CDR3 is made up of 15 amino acids. DNA for the CDR3: TGTGCCAGCAGTGACGTGGGACAGGGGTCCGACGAGCAGTACTTC. Its translation: CASSDVGQGSDEQYF.

The chain is built from TRBV2 and TRBJ2-5, with 14 bases aligning to TRBD2. The V gene's germline CDR1 is SNHLY and CDR2 FYNNEI. The CDR3 totals 16 residues. V lost 6 bases and J lost 5; bases outside the gene matches: 8. Here the CDR3 DNA reads TGTGCCAGCAGCTGGGTGACTAGCGGGAGGGGGGAGACCCAGTACTTC. As protein: CASSWVTSGRGETQYF.

The genes are TRBV15 and TRBJ2-1; D possibly corresponds to TRBD1 (6 bases). The CDR3 extends over 17 amino acids. Germline V gives CDR1 LNHNV, CDR2 YYDKDF (reference sequence). V shed 1 base and J shed 4 bases, with 17 bases lying between them. CDR3 sequence (DNA): TGTGCCACCAGCAGAGGTGACCTTCTGGACAGTTACAATGAGCAGTTCTTC. Translating gives CATSRGDLLDSYNEQFF.

This clonotype is a singleton in its sample. V usage is TRBV12-5 and J usage is TRBJ1-1; maybe TRBD1 (6 bases). V lost 5 bases, J lost 3 bases, and 10 bases lay in between. This CDR3 region has 13 residues. Germline loops: CDR1 LGHNT, CDR2 FRNRAP. The CDR3 reads CASGNRDDTEAFF. CDR3 bases: TGTGCTAGTGGTAACAGGGATGACACTGAAGCTTTCTTT.

This clonotype was seen more than once but under ten times. The chain employs TRBV18 and TRBJ2-1, with 7 bases matching TRBD2. Per the germline V gene, CDR1 is KGHSH and CDR2 is LQKENI. Germline trimming cut 0 bases from V and 1 base from J; bases unmatched to any gene: 6. There are 17 residues in the CDR3. The CDR3 sequence: CASSPPRSGGSYNEQFF. Here the CDR3 DNA reads TGTGCCAGCTCACCACCGCGTTCCGGGGGGTCCTACAATGAGCAGTTCTTC.

This clonotype was observed a handful of times. This sequence joins TRBV9 and TRBJ2-1; D could derive from TRBD1 or TRBD2 (6 bases each). This CDR3 has 15 amino acids. Germline CDR1 reads SGDLS; CDR2 reads YYNGEE. The V gene lost 2 bases and the J gene lost 4 bases, with 13 bases spanning the gap. CDR3 coding DNA: TGTGCCAGCAGCGTCGAACAGGGAGGTTACAATGAGCAGTTCTTC. It specifies CASSVEQGGYNEQFF.

This clonotype was seen a handful of times. The V call is TRBV9, the J call TRBJ1-2; D may be TRBD1 (5 bases). V was clipped by 6 bases and J by 4 bases, with 19 bases between them. Germline V gene lookup returns CDR1 SGDLS and CDR2 YYNGEE. CDR3 length: 15 amino acids. The CDR3 DNA follows: TGTGCCAGCACCCGTAGTGATTCGGGGGGCTATGGCTACACCTTC. Protein: CASTRSDSGGYGYTF.

There are a few counts of this clonotype. The chain joins TRBV21-1 to TRBJ2-5; the table names TRBD2, a call not compared with the DNA. The end of the DNA fits TRBJ2-7 better, so the J call may be wrong. TRBV21-1 is shown as a pseudogene. This CDR3 is 14 amino acids long. DNA for the CDR3: TGTGCCAGCAGCCTCCGGGTCTTGATATGCGAGCAGTACTTC. Protein sequence: CASSLRVLICEQYF.